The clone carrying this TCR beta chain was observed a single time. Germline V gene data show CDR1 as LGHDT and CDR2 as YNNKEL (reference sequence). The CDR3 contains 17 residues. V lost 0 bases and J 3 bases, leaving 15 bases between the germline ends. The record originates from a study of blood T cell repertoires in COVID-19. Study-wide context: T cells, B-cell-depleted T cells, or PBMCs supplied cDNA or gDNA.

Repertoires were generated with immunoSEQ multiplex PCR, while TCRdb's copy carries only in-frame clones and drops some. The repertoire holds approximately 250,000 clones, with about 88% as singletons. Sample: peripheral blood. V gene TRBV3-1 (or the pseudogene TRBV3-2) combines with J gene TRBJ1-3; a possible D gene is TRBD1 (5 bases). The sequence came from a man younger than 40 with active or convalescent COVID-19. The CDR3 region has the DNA TGTGCCAGCAGCCAAGATGGGGCAGGTACAGTTGGAAACACCATATATTTT. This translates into CASSQDGAGTVGNTIYF.